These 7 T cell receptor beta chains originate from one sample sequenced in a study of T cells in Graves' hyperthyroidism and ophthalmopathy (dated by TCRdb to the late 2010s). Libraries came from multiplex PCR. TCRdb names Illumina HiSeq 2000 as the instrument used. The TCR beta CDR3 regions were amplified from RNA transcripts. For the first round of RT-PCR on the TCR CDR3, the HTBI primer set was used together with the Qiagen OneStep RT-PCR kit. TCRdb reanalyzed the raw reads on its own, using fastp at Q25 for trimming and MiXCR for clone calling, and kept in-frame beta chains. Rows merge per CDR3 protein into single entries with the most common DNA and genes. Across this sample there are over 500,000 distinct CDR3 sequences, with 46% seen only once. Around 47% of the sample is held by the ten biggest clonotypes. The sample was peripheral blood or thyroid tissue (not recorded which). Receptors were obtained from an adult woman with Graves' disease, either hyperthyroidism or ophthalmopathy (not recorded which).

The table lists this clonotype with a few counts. DNA for the CDR3: TGTGCCAGCAGCGTAGGGGCGCGAGGCTACACCTTC. Protein product: CASSVGARGYTF. The chain carries TRBV7-2 and TRBJ1-2; possible D gene TRBD1, 5 bases. The CDR3 has 12 residues. Trimming pared 5 bases from V and 8 bases from J, leaving 12 bases between. Germline loops: CDR1 SGHTA, CDR2 FQGNSA.

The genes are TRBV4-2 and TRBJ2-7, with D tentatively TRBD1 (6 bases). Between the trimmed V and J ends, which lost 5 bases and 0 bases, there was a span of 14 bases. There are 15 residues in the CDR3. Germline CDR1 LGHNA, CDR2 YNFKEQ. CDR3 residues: CASSLQQGFSYEQYF. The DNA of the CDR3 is TGTGCCAGCAGCTTGCAACAGGGATTCTCCTACGAGCAGTACTTC.

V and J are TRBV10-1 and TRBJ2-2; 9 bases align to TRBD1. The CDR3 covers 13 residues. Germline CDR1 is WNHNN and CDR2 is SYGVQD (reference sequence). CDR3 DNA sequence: TGCGCTAGCCGGACAGGGGACACCGGGGAGCTGTTTTTT. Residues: CASRTGDTGELFF.

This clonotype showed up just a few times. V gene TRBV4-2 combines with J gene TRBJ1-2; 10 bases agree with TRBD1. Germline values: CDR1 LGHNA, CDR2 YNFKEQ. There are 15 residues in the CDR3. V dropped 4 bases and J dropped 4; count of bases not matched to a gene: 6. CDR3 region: CASSPGTGEAYGYTF. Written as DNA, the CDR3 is TGTGCCAGCAGCCCCGGGACAGGGGAGGCCTATGGCTACACCTTC.

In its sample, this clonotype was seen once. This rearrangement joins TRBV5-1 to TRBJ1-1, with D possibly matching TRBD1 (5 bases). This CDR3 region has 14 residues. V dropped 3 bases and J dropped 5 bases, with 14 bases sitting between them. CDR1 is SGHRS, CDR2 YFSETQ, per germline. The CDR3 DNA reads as TGCGCCAGCAGCTCTAACCCAGGGTGGACTGAAGCTTTCTTT. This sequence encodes CASSSNPGWTEAFF.

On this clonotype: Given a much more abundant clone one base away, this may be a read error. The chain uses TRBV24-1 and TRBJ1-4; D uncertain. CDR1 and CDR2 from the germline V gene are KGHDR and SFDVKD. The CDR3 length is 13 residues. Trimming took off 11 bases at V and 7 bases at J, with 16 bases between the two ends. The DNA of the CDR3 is TGTGCCAGCAGCCGTAGAAATAGTGAAAAACTGTTTTTT. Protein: CASSRRNSEKLFF.

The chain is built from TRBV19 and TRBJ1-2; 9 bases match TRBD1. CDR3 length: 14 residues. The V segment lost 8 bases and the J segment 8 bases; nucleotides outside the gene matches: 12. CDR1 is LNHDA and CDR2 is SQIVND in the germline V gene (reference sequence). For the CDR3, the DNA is TGTGCCAGTCGTCAAGCCGGGACAGGGACCGGCTACACCTTC. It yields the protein CASRQAGTGTGYTF.